The next 27 T cell receptor beta chains were all read from a single sample in a study of T-cell memory formation after mild COVID-19. Each CDR3 protein is one row after TCRdb ran MiXCR on the 5' RACE reads. The sample lists hundreds of thousands of distinct CDR3 sequences; 15% to 20% were seen once. Sample: PBMCs or a T cell subset sorted from them (not recorded which). The receptors here all came from an adult woman who had mild COVID-19 (a few samples of this study predate the infection). Cell type and time point are not known.

This clonotype was observed a handful of times. J is TRBJ1-1 and V is TRBV29-1; maybe TRBD1 (5 bases). The CDR3 covers 12 residues. The V end lost 5 bases, the J end lost 0 bases, and 7 bases lay between the germline ends. CDR1 and CDR2 from the germline V gene are SQVTM and ANQGSEA. The CDR3: CSVNRLNTEAFF. CDR3 DNA sequence: TGCAGCGTTAACAGGTTGAACACTGAAGCTTTCTTT.

CDR3 sequence (DNA): TGTGCCAGCAGTTTTGGTGAATCAGATACGCAGTATTTT. Translating gives CASSFGESDTQYF. The chain employs TRBV12-3 or TRBV12-4 and TRBJ2-3; D gene unclear. The CDR3 contains 13 residues. The V and J ends lost 3 bases and 4 bases respectively, with 8 bases between them.

The table lists this clonotype with a few counts. The chain recombines TRBV7-9 with TRBJ1-2, with D perhaps TRBD1 (5 bases). The germline gives CDR1 SEHNR, CDR2 FQNEAQ (reference sequence). The CDR3 is 15 residues long. V lost 0 bases, J lost 0 bases, and 8 bases lay in between. CDR3 region: CASSLATVANYGYTF. The CDR3 DNA reads as TGTGCCAGCAGCTTAGCGACAGTGGCTAACTATGGCTACACCTTC.

The chain links TRBV19 to TRBJ2-1; 8 bases agree with TRBD2. V lost 10 bases to trimming and J lost 6 bases; unmatched junction nucleotides: 11. Germline CDR1 is LNHDA and CDR2 is SQIVND (reference sequence). This CDR3 has 14 residues. Written as DNA, the CDR3 is TGTGCCACCCTAAGCGGGAGTAAAGGCAATGAGCAGTTCTTC. Translation: CATLSGSKGNEQFF.

The V gene is TRBV11-2, the J gene TRBJ2-5, with D maybe TRBD1 (5 bases). Trimming removed 0 bases from V and 7 bases from J, with 9 bases in between. The CDR3 sequence is 13 residues long. Germline CDR1 is SGHAT and CDR2 is FQNNGV. Written as DNA, the CDR3 is TGTGCCAGCAGCTTAGAACAGGTGGCGACCCAGTACTTC. It codes for CASSLEQVATQYF.

Only a few counts were recorded for this clonotype. The chain has TRBV5-1 and TRBJ1-2; 10 nucleotides agree with TRBD1. CDR3 length: 20 amino acids. Germline V CDR1 and CDR2: SGHRS, YFSETQ. V was pared by 3 bases and J by 5 bases, with 22 bases of the junction left unmatched. The CDR3 DNA follows: TGCGCCAGCAGCTCTAAACCACCCGACAGGGGGCAAGTGCAAGGGTATGGCTACACCTTC. Translating it yields CASSSKPPDRGQVQGYGYTF.

The chain uses TRBV14 and TRBJ2-1; 9 bases are a match to TRBD2. The CDR3 loop spans 15 amino acids. The trim removed 4 bases at V and 9 bases at J, leaving 10 bases unmatched. CDR1 SGHDN and CDR2 FVKESK come from the germline V gene. The CDR3, as DNA: TGTGCCAGCAGCCCTCCCGGGACTAGCTATGGTGAGCAGTTCTTC. It specifies CASSPPGTSYGEQFF.

The chain carries TRBV4-2 and TRBJ2-2, with D hard to call. Germline loops: CDR1 LGHNA, CDR2 YNFKEQ. Trimming removed 1 base from V and 3 bases from J, with 9 bases in between. The CDR3 runs 15 residues. The CDR3 bases are TGTGCCAGCAGCCAAGGGGATAGGGACACCGGGGAGCTGTTTTTT. It yields the protein CASSQGDRDTGELFF.

This clonotype has more than one count but fewer than ten. V and J are TRBV25-1 and TRBJ2-5, with D perhaps TRBD1 (6 bases). The CDR3 runs to 13 residues. Per the germline V gene, CDR1 is MGHDK and CDR2 is SYGVNS. V was shortened by 5 bases and J by 4 bases, with 11 bases between the two germline ends. The DNA for the CDR3 is TGTGCCAGCAGTCAAGACAGGTCAGAGACCCAGTACTTC. Translation: CASSQDRSETQYF. The full variable domain, its missing parts supplied by reference TRBV25-1 and TRBJ2-5, is EADIYQTPRYLVIGTGKKITLECSQTMGHDKMYWYQQDPGMELHLIHYSYGVNSTEKGDLSSESTVSRIRTEHFPLTLESARPSHTSQYLCASSQDRSETQYFGPGTRLLVL.

CDR3 sequence (DNA): TGTGCCAGCAGCGGGACAGGGGTTGGCTATGGCTACACCTTC. It specifies CASSGTGVGYGYTF. This chain joins TRBV9 and TRBJ1-2; 9 bases agree with TRBD1. Trimming cost V 3 bases and J 4 bases; bases outside gene matches: 4. The V gene's germline CDR1 is SGDLS and CDR2 YYNGEE. The CDR3 is made up of 14 amino acids. The complete variable domain, with remaining parts taken from reference TRBV9 and TRBJ1-2, reads DSGVTQTPKHLITATGQRVTLRCSPRSGDLSVYWYQQSLDQGLQFLIQYYNGEERAKGNILERFSAQQFPDLHSELNLSSLELGDSALYFCASSGTGVGYGYTFGSGTRLTVV.

This clonotype was detected a few times. No conserved phenylalanine or tryptophan ends this CDR3, so it is likely a read error. It is unclear where the CDR3 begins or ends on the DNA, so no DNA is shown, and the CDR3 is as TCRdb lists it. CDR3 in amino acids: CSARLESGAYL. The chain combines TRBV20-1 with TRBJ2-1; TRBD2, the table's D call, lacks a check against the DNA. The CDR3 length is 11 residues, termini included. The V gene's germline CDR1 is DFQATT and CDR2 SNEGSKA (reference sequence).

The sample holds a few counts of this clonotype. This rearrangement joins TRBV6-2 or TRBV6-3 to TRBJ1-2; the match to TRBD1 covers 10 bases. The germline V gene encodes CDR1 MNHEY and CDR2 SVGEGT. The CDR3 extends over 14 amino acids. The trim removed 7 bases at V and 3 bases at J, leaving 5 bases unmatched. The CDR3 bases are TGTGCCAGCAACACGGGACAGGGGTACTATGGCTACACCTTC. It codes for CASNTGQGYYGYTF.

There are a few counts of this clonotype. This chain links TRBV20-1 with TRBJ2-5, with a tentative D call TRBD2 (6 bases). CDR1 DFQATT and CDR2 SNEGSKA come from the germline V gene (reference sequence). This CDR3 is built from 12 residues. Trimming shortened V by 4 bases and J by 4 bases, and 10 bases separated the two germline ends. The CDR3: CSAKIAVETQYF. CDR3 sequence (DNA): TGCAGTGCTAAGATAGCGGTAGAGACCCAGTACTTC.

The chain carries TRBV6-6 and TRBJ2-7; no reliable D call. The V end was cut by 0 bases, the J end by 0 bases, with 9 bases between. Germline CDR1 is MNHNY and CDR2 is SVGAGI (reference sequence). This CDR3 has 15 residues. The CDR3, as DNA: TGTGCCAGCAGTTACTCTAGAGATCTCTCCTACGAGCAGTACTTC. Translating it yields CASSYSRDLSYEQYF.

A note on this clonotype: A read error may account for a junction end that differs from germline. V and J are TRBV29-1 and TRBJ2-3; possible D gene TRBD1, 6 bases. Per the germline V gene, CDR1 is SQVTM and CDR2 is ANQGSEA. This CDR3 comprises 15 residues. The DNA for the CDR3 is TGCAGCGTGGAAGGGACACCCAAGAGCACAGATACGCAGTATTTT. The encoded protein is CSVEGTPKSTDTQYF.

The gene calls are TRBV5-6 and TRBJ2-7; 13 bases match TRBD2. The CDR3 length is 14 residues. The trim removed 5 bases at V and 5 bases at J, leaving 4 bases unmatched. Germline-derived CDR1 and CDR2 are SGHDT and YYEEEE. CDR3 sequence (DNA): TGTGCCAGCAGGCCCGGGACTAGCGGGAACGAGCAGTACTTC. Amino acid sequence: CASRPGTSGNEQYF.

CDR3 coding DNA: TGTGCCAGCAGCCTCCCCGGACAGGGAGGGGAGCAGTTCTTC. Its protein is CASSLPGQGGEQFF. V usage is TRBV9 and J usage is TRBJ2-1; TRBD1 might be the D (8 bases). The germline V gene has CDR1 SGDLS and CDR2 YYNGEE. The CDR3 covers 14 residues. Trimming left V 4 bases short and J 10 bases short, with 18 bases between.

V and J are TRBV29-1 and TRBJ2-1; possible D gene TRBD1, 6 bases. Trimming removed 4 bases at V and 5 bases at J, with 9 bases between. Germline CDR1 and CDR2: SQVTM and ANQGSEA. This CDR3 is built from 12 residues. CDR3 sequence (DNA): TGCAGCGTTGTGGACAGAAACAATGAGCAGTTCTTC. Its translation is CSVVDRNNEQFF.

The count of this clonotype is one. The V gene is TRBV7-9, the J gene TRBJ1-4; 10 nucleotides line up with TRBD1. The CDR3 runs 15 residues. V shed 1 base, J shed 8 bases, and the junction held 4 bases outside the gene matches. The V gene's germline CDR1 is SEHNR and CDR2 FQNEAQ (reference sequence). CDR3 DNA sequence: TGTGCCAGCAGCTTAGGGACAGGGGGAGGAGAAAAACTGTTTTTT. This gives the protein CASSLGTGGGEKLFF.

The chain uses TRBV7-9 and TRBJ2-1; D remains unclear. Deletions cut 5 bases from V and 11 bases from J, with 13 bases between. Per germline, CDR1 SEHNR and CDR2 FQNEAQ (reference sequence). The CDR3 sequence is 12 residues long. CDR3 DNA: TGTGCCAGCAGCGCCCGTCAGCCCCAGCAGTTCTTC. It is translated as CASSARQPQQFF.

The V and J genes are TRBV13 and TRBJ1-1; unclear D gene. CDR3 length equals 14 residues. The V end lost 7 bases, the J end lost 7 bases, and 19 bases lay between the germline ends. The germline CDR1 and CDR2 sequences are PRHDT and FYEKMQ (reference sequence). The CDR3 loop is CASTAGGRNGEAFF. In nucleotides, the CDR3 is TGTGCCAGCACAGCGGGAGGGAGAAATGGTGAAGCTTTCTTT.

The chain is built from TRBV20-1 and TRBJ2-7; the D is unclear. The V gene's germline CDR1 is DFQATT and CDR2 SNEGSKA (reference sequence). V gave up 0 bases and J gave up 2 bases, with 17 bases separating them. The CDR3 sequence is 16 residues long. Here the CDR3 DNA reads TGCAGTGCTAGAGATCATGAGGACCCGGGCACCTACGAGCAGTACTTC. It yields the protein CSARDHEDPGTYEQYF.

This clonotype was detected only a few times. The chain recombines TRBV7-9 with TRBJ2-3, with 11 bases fitting TRBD2. V dropped 5 bases and J dropped 1; count of bases not matched to a gene: 5. The CDR3 covers 16 residues. Per germline, CDR1 SEHNR and CDR2 FQNEAQ (reference sequence). As DNA, the CDR3 is TGTGCCAGCAGCGCTGGGACTAGCGGACGCACAGATACGCAGTATTTT. Amino acids: CASSAGTSGRTDTQYF.

This clonotype was seen only a few times. The V call is TRBV4-2, the J call TRBJ2-5; D is possibly TRBD1 or TRBD2 (6 bases each). The germline V and J ends were trimmed by 1 base and 5 bases, with 14 bases remaining between them. Germline loops: CDR1 LGHNA, CDR2 YNFKEQ. This CDR3 is built from 15 residues. The CDR3 region is CASSQATRGPETQYF. In DNA form, the CDR3 reads TGTGCCAGCAGCCAAGCCACTCGGGGGCCGGAGACCCAGTACTTC.

This clonotype was detected only a few times. This chain uses TRBV10-2 with TRBJ2-3; 10 bases line up with TRBD2. CDR1 WSHSY and CDR2 SAAADI come from the germline V gene. The CDR3 runs to 21 residues. V was clipped by 9 bases and J by 4 bases; unmatched bases: 28. CDR3 nucleotides: TGCGCCAGGACTGAGACCCGACTAAGCGGGAGGGGTATCGCTTGCTCAGATACGCAGTATTTT. It translates to CARTETRLSGRGIACSDTQYF.

The V call is TRBV20-1, the J call TRBJ2-1; D is possibly TRBD2 (6 bases). The V gene lost 6 bases and the J gene lost 1 base, with 10 bases spanning the gap. This CDR3 region has 13 residues. Germline values: CDR1 DFQATT, CDR2 SNEGSKA (reference sequence). The CDR3 here is CSALRGSYNEQFF. The CDR3 DNA reads TGCAGTGCCTTACGGGGGTCCTACAATGAGCAGTTCTTC.

This clonotype was seen at least ten times. This chain links TRBV7-8 with TRBJ1-1; 8 bases line up with TRBD1. The ends lost 0 bases at V and 6 bases at J; junction bases unmatched: 0. Germline V lookup: CDR1 SGHVS, CDR2 FQNEAQ. The CDR3 consists of 13 residues. As DNA, the CDR3 is TGTGCCAGCAGCTTAGCACAGGGGGCTGAAGCTTTCTTT. Its translation is CASSLAQGAEAFF.